These T cell receptor beta chains were read from a single sample in a study of T cell repertoires in ileal Crohn's disease. Method: immunoSEQ multiplex PCR; TCRdb's copy keeps in-frame clones and lacks some. The sample yields 6,000 or so clones, roughly 82% seen once. The material sequenced was ileal tissue. All receptors come from an adult with Crohn's disease. Each CDR3 is given without its conserved first and last residue.

j_call v_call cdr3_aa
TRBJ1-4 TRBV7-2 ASRQGVGKLF
TRBJ1-2 TRBV6-6 ASSYSGQGAGGYT
TRBJ2-7 TRBV2 ASTGQGEGDEQY
TRBJ1-2 TRBV19 ASRLGGSYGYT
TRBJ2-1 TRBV11-3 ASSLGDSPYNEQF
TRBJ2-7 TRBV7-9 ASSPPGYYEQY
TRBJ2-7 TRBV7-2 ASSPAGGGVNYEQY
TRBJ1-2 TRBV5-5 ASSSFEGAYGYT
TRBJ1-1 TRBV6-5 ASTTGAAQPF
TRBJ2-7 TRBV23-1 ASGGLDLEQY
TRBJ2-7 TRBV7-8 ASSAGVAGGYEQY